Shown below are 21 T cell receptor beta chains from a single sample sequenced in a study of shared clonotypes between healthy human individuals. The data were produced by immunoSEQ multiplex PCR, yet TCRdb's version contains in-frame clones alone and is incomplete. In the table there are around 1.6 million clones, about 98% of which are singletons. Input material: naive CD4+ T cells sorted from blood. As to subset: CD45RA+ positively selected. The receptors come from a man aged 25-45 years in good health.

CDR3 nucleotides: TGTGCCAGCAGTTTAGGGAGTCAGCCCCAGCATTTT. As protein: CASSLGSQPQHF. This rearrangement joins TRBV28 to TRBJ1-5; D gene ambiguous. The CDR3 runs to 12 residues. Germline lookup yields CDR1 MDHEN and CDR2 SYDVKM. Trimming left V 2 bases short and J 6 bases short, with 5 bases between.

This clone was recorded only once. This chain joins TRBV2 and TRBJ2-7; unclear D gene. The V gene's germline CDR1 is SNHLY and CDR2 FYNNEI. CDR3 size: 12 residues. V dropped 7 bases and J dropped 3 bases, with 10 bases sitting between them. The DNA for the CDR3 is TGTGCCAGCAAGGGCCAGATCTACGAGCAGTACTTC. It is translated as CASKGQIYEQYF.

The V call is TRBV7-9, the J call TRBJ2-3; 11 bases line up with TRBD2. Germline values: CDR1 SEHNR, CDR2 FQNEAQ (reference sequence). Unmatched junction bases numbered 5, after V lost 2 bases and J lost 1 base. CDR3 length: 17 residues. Here the CDR3 reads CASSLWGLAEGTDTQYF. As DNA, the CDR3 is TGTGCCAGCAGCTTATGGGGACTAGCGGAGGGCACAGATACGCAGTATTTT.

In DNA form, the CDR3 reads TGTGCCAGCAGCGAGGGGGTAACGGATACGCAGTATTTT. Translating gives CASSEGVTDTQYF. V usage is TRBV9 and J usage is TRBJ2-3, with D possibly matching TRBD1 (6 bases). Trimming removed 3 bases from V and 6 bases from J, with 11 bases in between. The CDR3 extends over 13 amino acids. Germline V gene lookup returns CDR1 SGDLS and CDR2 YYNGEE.

The J gene is TRBJ1-4, the V gene TRBV20-1; D is perhaps TRBD1 (6 bases). The CDR3 length is 11 residues. V gave up 6 bases and J gave up 15 bases, with 17 bases separating them. From germline, CDR1 is DFQATT and CDR2 SNEGSKA (reference sequence). The CDR3 DNA reads TGCAGTGCGCCGAGGACAGAACGTATGTTTTTT. Amino acid sequence: CSAPRTERMFF.

With regard to this clone: Other nucleotide sequences in the sample specify the same CDR3. The chain uses TRBV29-1 and TRBJ1-4; 9 positions agree with TRBD1. Germline CDR1 is SQVTM and CDR2 is ANQGSEA. The CDR3 totals 14 residues. Germline trimming cut 4 bases from V and 6 bases from J; bases unmatched to any gene: 6. The CDR3 region is CSVAPGQGDEKLFF. DNA for the CDR3: TGCAGCGTTGCACCGGGACAGGGTGATGAAAAACTGTTTTTT.

CDR3 nucleotide sequence: TGTGCCAGCTCACCCCTTCCTCCGGAGACCCAGTACTTC. Translation gives CASSPLPPETQYF. The chain couples TRBV18 to TRBJ2-5; no definite D call. Trimming took 3 bases from V and 5 from J, leaving 10 bases between them. CDR1 is KGHSH, CDR2 LQKENI, per germline. The CDR3 loop spans 13 amino acids.

The chain is built from TRBV4-2 and TRBJ2-3; 7 nucleotides line up with TRBD1. The germline V gene encodes CDR1 LGHNA and CDR2 YNFKEQ. The CDR3 is 16 residues long. The V and J ends lost 0 bases and 3 bases, in that order; junction bases with no gene match: 6. The CDR3 here is CASSQEPTGQTDTQYF. CDR3 bases: TGTGCCAGCAGCCAAGAGCCGACAGGGCAGACAGATACGCAGTATTTT.

The chain carries TRBV10-2 and TRBJ1-2; 7 bases fit TRBD1. The CDR3 consists of 14 residues. Trimming at V came to 6 bases and at J to 5 bases, leaving 9 bases not matched to a gene. Germline V gives CDR1 WSHSY, CDR2 SAAADI. CDR3 sequence: CASSFDRARYGYTF. CDR3 DNA: TGCGCCAGCAGCTTTGACAGGGCCAGATATGGCTACACCTTC.

CDR3 amino acids: CSVVLVLRNEQYF. CDR3 in DNA: TGCAGCGTTGTGTTAGTGCTGAGAAACGAGCAGTACTTC. The chain employs TRBV29-1 and TRBJ2-7; D not resolved. V shed 4 bases and J shed 5 bases, with 15 bases lying between them. Germline CDR1 is SQVTM and CDR2 is ANQGSEA. This CDR3 region has 13 residues.

The chain has TRBV30 and TRBJ2-5, with D uncertain. Trimming left V 3 bases short and J 0 bases short, with 11 bases between. The CDR3 extends over 14 amino acids. The germline V gene encodes CDR1 GTSNPN and CDR2 SVGIG (reference sequence). DNA of the CDR3: TGTGCCTGGAGACGGCGGCAGAACCAAGAGACCCAGTACTTC. Translating gives CAWRRRQNQETQYF. The full variable domain, in which reference TRBV30 and TRBJ2-5 provide the parts outside the CDR3, is SQTIHQWPATLVQPVGSPLSLECTVEGTSNPNLYWYRQAAGRGLQLLFYSVGIGQISSEVPQNLSASRPQDRQFILSSKKLLLSDSGFYLCAWRRRQNQETQYFGPGTRLLVL.

Comment on this clone: The same CDR3 arises from other DNA sequences in this sample as well. The chain links TRBV5-1 to TRBJ2-1, with TRBD2 matching 7 bases. The CDR3 is made up of 15 amino acids. Germline V lookup: CDR1 SGHRS, CDR2 YFSETQ. Trimming at V came to 0 bases and at J to 4 bases, leaving 4 bases not matched to a gene. CDR3 in DNA: TGCGCCAGCAGCTTGGGGGCGGGAGTATACAATGAGCAGTTCTTC. This translates into CASSLGAGVYNEQFF. Variable domain in full (rest from reference TRBV5-1 and TRBJ2-1): KAGVTQTPRYLIKTRGQQVTLSCSPISGHRSVSWYQQTPGQGLQFLFEYFSETQRNKGNFPGRFSGRQFSNSRSEMNVSTLELGDSALYLCASSLGAGVYNEQFFGPGTRLTVL.

The rearrangement joins TRBV25-1 to TRBJ2-6; D perhaps matches TRBD2 (7 bases). Trimming pared 1 base from V and 0 bases from J, leaving 13 bases between. The V gene's germline CDR1 is MGHDK and CDR2 SYGVNS. The CDR3 contains 18 residues. In DNA, the CDR3 is TGTGCCAGCAGTGAATCCGGGGGGCCCAGCTCTGGGGCCAACGTCCTGACTTTC. This translates into CASSESGGPSSGANVLTF.

The rearrangement joins TRBV27 to TRBJ2-5, with TRBD2 matching over 7 bases. This CDR3 has 15 amino acids. Germline V lookup: CDR1 MNHEY, CDR2 SMNVEV (reference sequence). The V segment lost 8 bases and the J segment 5 bases; nucleotides outside the gene matches: 14. The CDR3 region has the DNA TGTGCCAGCTTCCCACGAGGACTAGTATCGGAGACCCAGTACTTC. Its translation: CASFPRGLVSETQYF.

The V and J genes are TRBV5-1 and TRBJ2-3; 8 positions agree with TRBD1. Germline CDR1 and CDR2: SGHRS and YFSETQ. The CDR3 is 14 residues long. J lost 6 bases, V lost 3 bases, and 6 bases had no gene match. The CDR3 spells CASSWGQARDTQYF. The CDR3 DNA reads TGCGCCAGCAGCTGGGGACAGGCGAGGGATACGCAGTATTTT. The full variable domain, with the rest looked up from reference TRBV5-1 and TRBJ2-3, is KAGVTQTPRYLIKTRGQQVTLSCSPISGHRSVSWYQQTPGQGLQFLFEYFSETQRNKGNFPGRFSGRQFSNSRSEMNVSTLELGDSALYLCASSWGQARDTQYFGPGTRLTVL.

The V and J genes are TRBV5-1 and TRBJ2-7; 7 positions agree with TRBD1. From germline, CDR1 is SGHRS and CDR2 YFSETQ. V dropped 6 bases and J dropped 6; count of bases not matched to a gene: 12. This CDR3 is built from 14 residues. The CDR3 loop reads CASKKGTANSEQYF. The DNA for the CDR3 is TGCGCCAGCAAGAAAGGGACAGCCAACTCCGAGCAGTACTTC.

The gene calls are TRBV5-1 and TRBJ2-7; TRBD1 matches 7 bases. With V trimmed by 3 bases and J by 0 bases, 6 bases remained unmatched. Germline V gene data show CDR1 as SGHRS and CDR2 as YFSETQ. The CDR3 has 15 amino acids. The chain's CDR3 is CASSYTGALSYEQYF. The CDR3 coding sequence is TGCGCCAGCAGCTATACAGGGGCCCTCTCCTACGAGCAGTACTTC.

The chain combines TRBV18 with TRBJ1-4, with 7 bases that match TRBD1. J was trimmed by 0 bases and V by 2 bases; bases with no gene match: 3. The germline V gene has CDR1 KGHSH and CDR2 LQKENI. The CDR3 sequence is 16 residues long. The CDR3 sequence is CASSPGQVATNEKLFF. CDR3 coding DNA: TGTGCCAGCTCACCAGGACAGGTTGCAACTAATGAAAAACTGTTTTTT.

The chain uses TRBV28 and TRBJ1-1; D is undetermined. Between the trimmed V and J ends, which lost 2 bases and 9 bases, there was a span of 10 bases. The V gene's germline CDR1 is MDHEN and CDR2 SYDVKM. CDR3 length: 12 residues. The CDR3 region is CASSLTASQAFF. CDR3 nucleotides: TGTGCCAGCAGTTTAACGGCGTCCCAAGCTTTCTTT.

The CDR3 DNA reads TGTGCCAGCAGTAGAACCGGGACTAGCGTCGGCCAGTACTTC. It encodes CASSRTGTSVGQYF. J is TRBJ2-5 and V is TRBV6-5, with 10 bases identical to TRBD2. V was clipped by 5 bases and J by 10 bases; unmatched bases: 10. CDR1 and CDR2 (germline): MNHEY, SVGAGI. The CDR3 has 14 residues.

V is TRBV6-5 and J is TRBJ1-2; D is uncertain. Germline V gene data show CDR1 as MNHEY and CDR2 as SVGAGI. Deletions cut 7 bases from V and 6 bases from J, with 18 bases between. This CDR3 is built from 14 residues. The CDR3 DNA reads TGTGCCAGCATCAAGTACATGGGAGGGCATGGCTACACCTTC. It yields the protein CASIKYMGGHGYTF.